Listed below are T cell receptor beta chains from one sample, sequenced in a study of regulatory dendritic cells for organ transplantation. Here immunoSEQ multiplex PCR was the method, and the copy in TCRdb shows in-frame clones only, minus some. The table lists 20,000 or so clones, 70% to 90% of them singletons. For these TCRs, the target antigens are not known. The specimen was naive CD4+ T cells from blood cultured with regulatory dendritic cells. These receptors all come from a human donor in good health. Each CDR3 is given with its conserved first and last residue. The D gene is left open where the match is weak. Clone size is given for some rows only: seen once, a few or many times, or a class if the clone is expanded.

d_call: TRBD1; clone_size: -; j_call: TRBJ1-1; v_call: TRBV15; cdr3_aa: CATSSRTGNTEAFF; cdr3_nt: TGTGCCACCAGCAGTAGGACAGGGAACACTGAAGCTTTCTTT
d_call: -; clone_size: -; j_call: TRBJ1-2; v_call: TRBV5-4; cdr3_aa: CASSLDEAYGYTF; cdr3_nt: TGTGCCAGCAGCTTGGATGAGGCCTATGGCTACACCTTC
d_call: -; clone_size: -; j_call: TRBJ1-1; v_call: TRBV28; cdr3_aa: CASRDGEAFF; cdr3_nt: TGTGCCAGCAGGGACGGTGAAGCTTTCTTT
d_call: TRBD1; clone_size: -; j_call: TRBJ1-4; v_call: TRBV9; cdr3_aa: CASSVGNRDREKLFF; cdr3_nt: TGTGCCAGCAGCGTAGGCAACCGGGACAGGGAAAAACTGTTTTTT
d_call: -; clone_size: once; j_call: TRBJ1-1; v_call: TRBV28; cdr3_aa: CASSLMAEAFF; cdr3_nt: TGTGCCAGCAGTTTAATGGCTGAAGCTTTCTTT
d_call: -; clone_size: once; j_call: TRBJ1-2; v_call: TRBV5-4; cdr3_aa: CASSLGRASWGYTF; cdr3_nt: TGTGCCAGCAGCTTGGGCAGGGCCTCGTGGGGCTACACCTTC
d_call: -; clone_size: -; j_call: TRBJ1-2; v_call: TRBV5-6; cdr3_aa: CASSLAALSDYGYTF; cdr3_nt: TGTGCCAGCAGCTTGGCGGCCCTATCCGACTATGGCTACACCTTC
d_call: -; clone_size: -; j_call: TRBJ1-1; v_call: TRBV28; cdr3_aa: CASSPPGNTEAFF; cdr3_nt: TGTGCCAGCAGTCCCCCGGGAAACACTGAAGCTTTCTTT
d_call: -; clone_size: -; j_call: TRBJ1-6; v_call: TRBV7-2; cdr3_aa: CASKTGTGNSPLHF; cdr3_nt: TGTGCCAGCAAAACCGGGACCGGTAATTCACCCCTCCACTTT
d_call: TRBD2; clone_size: once; j_call: TRBJ2-1; v_call: TRBV29-1; cdr3_aa: CSVGGLAGGPAYNEQFF; cdr3_nt: TGCAGCGTGGGGGGACTAGCGGGAGGGCCGGCCTACAATGAGCAGTTCTTC
d_call: -; clone_size: once; j_call: TRBJ1-3; v_call: TRBV5-1; cdr3_aa: CASSFSLGSGNTIYF; cdr3_nt: TGCGCCAGCAGCTTCTCCCTGGGCTCTGGAAACACCATATATTTT
d_call: -; clone_size: -; j_call: TRBJ1-1; v_call: TRBV7-2; cdr3_aa: CASSLVKGAEAFF; cdr3_nt: TGTGCCAGCAGCTTAGTAAAGGGGGCTGAAGCTTTCTTT
d_call: -; clone_size: -; j_call: TRBJ1-5; v_call: TRBV6-6; cdr3_aa: CASSSQIHSNQPQHF; cdr3_nt: TGTGCCAGCAGCAGTCAGATCCATAGCAATCAGCCCCAGCATTTT
d_call: -; clone_size: -; j_call: TRBJ1-5; v_call: TRBV19; cdr3_aa: CASSVTGPSGPQHF; cdr3_nt: TGTGCCAGTAGTGTTACAGGGCCCTCGGGGCCCCAGCATTTT
d_call: -; clone_size: -; j_call: TRBJ1-4; v_call: TRBV18; cdr3_aa: CASSPQGSTTNEKLFF; cdr3_nt: TGTGCCAGCTCACCACAGGGGTCTACAACTAATGAAAAACTGTTTTTT
d_call: -; clone_size: -; j_call: TRBJ2-5; v_call: TRBV5-4; cdr3_aa: CASSLERRRETQYF; cdr3_nt: TGTGCCAGCAGCCTAGAGCGGCGGAGGGAGACCCAGTACTTC
d_call: -; clone_size: -; j_call: TRBJ1-2; v_call: TRBV2; cdr3_aa: CASSDGQGRPYGYTF; cdr3_nt: TGTGCCAGCAGTGATGGGCAGGGGCGACCTTATGGCTACACCTTC
d_call: TRBD1; clone_size: -; j_call: TRBJ2-7; v_call: TRBV18; cdr3_aa: CASSTGTGPGEQYF; cdr3_nt: TGTGCCAGCTCTACCGGGACAGGGCCGGGTGAGCAGTACTTC
d_call: -; clone_size: -; j_call: TRBJ2-1; v_call: TRBV7-6; cdr3_aa: CASSLGADYNEQFF; cdr3_nt: TGTGCCAGCAGCTTAGGGGCAGACTACAATGAGCAGTTCTTC
d_call: TRBD1; clone_size: -; j_call: TRBJ1-1; v_call: TRBV7-3; cdr3_aa: CASSLIGTGRRYTEAFF; cdr3_nt: TGTGCCAGCAGCTTAATTGGGACAGGGAGACGTTACACTGAAGCTTTCTTT
d_call: TRBD1; clone_size: few; j_call: TRBJ2-3; v_call: TRBV6-4; cdr3_aa: CASSADWDRARHF; cdr3_nt: TGTGCCAGCAGTGCCGACTGGGACAGGGCAAGACATTTT
d_call: -; clone_size: -; j_call: TRBJ2-7; v_call: TRBV30; cdr3_aa: CAWAFLDRPYEQYF; cdr3_nt: TGTGCCTGGGCTTTTTTGGATCGGCCTTACGAGCAGTACTTC
d_call: -; clone_size: -; j_call: TRBJ2-1; v_call: TRBV7-2; cdr3_aa: CASSLVGGGKAYNEQFF; cdr3_nt: TGTGCCAGCAGCTTAGTTGGTGGCGGGAAAGCCTACAATGAGCAGTTCTTC
d_call: -; clone_size: -; j_call: TRBJ1-3; v_call: TRBV15; cdr3_aa: CATSRKYGSGDGSGNTIYF; cdr3_nt: TGTGCCACCAGCAGAAAATACGGGTCCGGGGATGGGTCTGGAAACACCATATATTTT
d_call: -; clone_size: -; j_call: TRBJ1-4; v_call: TRBV7-2; cdr3_aa: CASSLPTQQGTEKLFF; cdr3_nt: TGTGCCAGCAGCTTACCAACCCAACAGGGAACCGAAAAACTGTTTTTT
d_call: -; clone_size: -; j_call: TRBJ1-1; v_call: TRBV10-3; cdr3_aa: CAISETEGTEAFF; cdr3_nt: TGTGCCATCAGTGAAACAGAAGGCACTGAAGCTTTCTTT
d_call: -; clone_size: few; j_call: TRBJ1-5; v_call: TRBV4-1; cdr3_aa: CASSQPSSRTQHF; cdr3_nt: TGCGCCAGCAGCCAACCCTCCTCCAGAACCCAGCATTTT
d_call: -; clone_size: -; j_call: TRBJ1-2; v_call: TRBV27; cdr3_aa: CASSLSFSSGTYGYTF; cdr3_nt: TGTGCCAGCAGTTTATCATTCTCGTCAGGGACCTATGGCTACACCTTC
d_call: -; clone_size: -; j_call: TRBJ1-1; v_call: TRBV11-2; cdr3_aa: CASSSLWSITTEAFF; cdr3_nt: TGTGCCAGCAGCTCCCTATGGAGCATCACCACTGAAGCTTTCTTT
d_call: -; clone_size: once; j_call: TRBJ1-1; v_call: TRBV19; cdr3_aa: CASRSTVGAGTEAFF; cdr3_nt: TGTGCCAGTAGATCGACCGTGGGGGCCGGCACTGAAGCTTTCTTT
d_call: TRBD2; clone_size: -; j_call: TRBJ2-3; v_call: TRBV7-2; cdr3_aa: CASSLSASGRGTQYF; cdr3_nt: TGTGCCAGCAGCTTATCCGCTAGCGGGAGGGGTACGCAGTATTTT
d_call: TRBD2; clone_size: -; j_call: TRBJ2-7; v_call: TRBV14; cdr3_aa: CASSPPGLAGRYEQYF; cdr3_nt: TGTGCCAGCAGCCCGCCGGGACTAGCGGGGCGCTACGAGCAGTACTTC
d_call: -; clone_size: -; j_call: TRBJ1-2; v_call: TRBV6-5; cdr3_aa: CASSYTYRTNYGYTF; cdr3_nt: TGTGCCAGCAGTTACACCTACAGAACTAACTATGGCTACACCTTC
d_call: -; clone_size: once; j_call: TRBJ1-2; v_call: TRBV6-1; cdr3_aa: CASSATVVNYGYTF; cdr3_nt: TGTGCCAGCAGTGCGACGGTGGTCAACTATGGCTACACCTTC
d_call: -; clone_size: -; j_call: TRBJ2-5; v_call: TRBV7-3; cdr3_aa: CASSSGLGETQYF; cdr3_nt: TGTGCCAGCAGTTCAGGGTTGGGGGAGACCCAGTACTTC
d_call: -; clone_size: -; j_call: TRBJ1-2; v_call: TRBV6-5; cdr3_aa: CASSPNYSNYGYTF; cdr3_nt: TGTGCCAGCAGTCCTAATTACTCTAACTATGGCTACACCTTC
d_call: -; clone_size: -; j_call: TRBJ2-4; v_call: TRBV10-2; cdr3_aa: CASSDPGAGLAKNIQYF; cdr3_nt: TGCGCCAGCAGTGACCCGGGGGCGGGCCTTGCCAAAAACATTCAGTACTTC
d_call: -; clone_size: few; j_call: TRBJ1-5; v_call: TRBV7-2; cdr3_aa: CASSFTGNQPQHF; cdr3_nt: TGTGCCAGCAGCTTCACGGGCAATCAGCCCCAGCATTTT
d_call: -; clone_size: -; j_call: TRBJ2-3; v_call: TRBV5-5; cdr3_aa: CASSSLGTFSTDTQYF; cdr3_nt: TGTGCCAGCAGCTCCCTTGGAACCTTTAGCACAGATACGCAGTATTTT
d_call: -; clone_size: -; j_call: TRBJ2-2; v_call: TRBV18; cdr3_aa: CASSPLQGVGAGELFF; cdr3_nt: TGTGCCAGCTCACCACTGCAGGGAGTCGGGGCCGGGGAGCTGTTTTTT
d_call: TRBD2; clone_size: -; j_call: TRBJ2-1; v_call: TRBV5-1; cdr3_aa: CASSTLAGGPYNEQFF; cdr3_nt: TGCGCCAGCAGCACCCTAGCGGGAGGGCCCTACAATGAGCAGTTCTTC
d_call: -; clone_size: once; j_call: TRBJ2-3; v_call: TRBV19; cdr3_aa: CASSTSSSTDTQYF; cdr3_nt: TGTGCCAGTAGTACTAGCTCTAGCACAGATACGCAGTATTTT
d_call: -; clone_size: -; j_call: TRBJ2-5; v_call: TRBV27; cdr3_aa: CASSFSGVGPRGETQYF; cdr3_nt: TGTGCCAGCAGTTTTTCAGGGGTAGGACCCCGGGGGGAGACCCAGTACTTC
d_call: TRBD1; clone_size: -; j_call: TRBJ2-7; v_call: TRBV4-3; cdr3_aa: CASSQEDRGSYEQYF; cdr3_nt: TGCGCCAGCAGCCAAGAGGACAGGGGATCCTACGAGCAGTACTTC
d_call: TRBD1; clone_size: -; j_call: TRBJ2-2; v_call: TRBV11-2; cdr3_aa: CASSLIGQGDTGELFF; cdr3_nt: TGTGCCAGCAGCTTAATTGGACAGGGGGACACCGGGGAGCTGTTTTTT
d_call: TRBD2; clone_size: -; j_call: TRBJ2-1; v_call: TRBV18; cdr3_aa: CASSPPGTSGIGEQFF; cdr3_nt: TGTGCCAGCTCACCACCTGGGACTAGCGGGATTGGTGAGCAGTTCTTC
d_call: -; clone_size: -; j_call: TRBJ2-5; v_call: TRBV18; cdr3_aa: CASSPPASKETQYF; cdr3_nt: TGTGCCAGCTCACCACCGGCTAGCAAAGAGACCCAGTACTTC
d_call: -; clone_size: once; j_call: TRBJ1-5; v_call: TRBV10-3; cdr3_aa: CAISETGNQQPQHF; cdr3_nt: TGTGCCATCAGTGAGACAGGGAACCAGCAGCCCCAGCATTTT
d_call: TRBD1; clone_size: -; j_call: TRBJ2-7; v_call: TRBV19; cdr3_aa: CASSFGQGSYEQYF; cdr3_nt: TGTGCCAGTAGTTTCGGACAGGGCTCCTACGAGCAGTACTTC
d_call: -; clone_size: -; j_call: TRBJ1-1; v_call: TRBV7-9; cdr3_aa: CASSLRGGEDTEAFF; cdr3_nt: TGTGCCAGCAGCTTAAGGGGGGGCGAGGACACTGAAGCTTTCTTT
d_call: -; clone_size: once; j_call: TRBJ1-5; v_call: TRBV7-9; cdr3_aa: CASSSVPQGTSNQPQHF; cdr3_nt: TGTGCCAGCAGCTCAGTTCCACAGGGTACATCTAATCAGCCCCAGCATTTT
d_call: -; clone_size: few; j_call: TRBJ1-5; v_call: TRBV4-1; cdr3_aa: CASSQVQAGNQPQHF; cdr3_nt: TGCGCCAGCAGCCAAGTTCAGGCAGGCAATCAGCCCCAGCATTTT
d_call: -; clone_size: -; j_call: TRBJ1-3; v_call: TRBV7-9; cdr3_aa: CASSLVGVGDSGNTIYF; cdr3_nt: TGTGCCAGCAGCTTAGTTGGGGTCGGGGACTCTGGAAACACCATATATTTT
d_call: -; clone_size: -; j_call: TRBJ2-7; v_call: TRBV18; cdr3_aa: CASSRGQLGAYEQYF; cdr3_nt: TGTGCCAGCTCACGCGGGCAGTTGGGGGCCTACGAGCAGTACTTC